A single sample gave rise to the 26 T cell receptor beta chains below, sequenced in a study of PD-1 blockade in classical Hodgkin lymphoma. Measured with immunoSEQ multiplex PCR; TCRdb has only the in-frame clones, and not every one. The sample lists approximately 110,000 clones; approximately 89% were seen once. The time point here: cycle 4 day 1 (C4D1), after more than 5 weeks of nivolumab. Every patient was affected by relapse after autologous stem cell transplantation, while exposure to brentuximab vedotin was not uniform. This specimen consisted of peripheral blood mononuclear cells (PBMCs), obtained before the fourth cycle of nivolumab. These receptors were collected from a human donor with classical Hodgkin lymphoma.

This rearrangement joins TRBV11-2 to TRBJ2-3; TRBD2 matches 15 bases. CDR1 is SGHAT, CDR2 FQNNGV, per germline. CDR3 size: 17 residues. With 5 bases clipped from V and 0 bases from J, the junction kept 3 bases outside the gene matches. CDR3 sequence reads: CASSGGTSGGSTDTQYF. CDR3 sequence (DNA): TGTGCCAGCAGCGGCGGGACTAGCGGGGGGAGCACAGATACGCAGTATTTT.

This sequence joins TRBV14 and TRBJ2-5; 9 bases agree with TRBD2. CDR1 SGHDN and CDR2 FVKESK come from the germline V gene. The CDR3 has 14 amino acids. Unmatched junction bases numbered 7, after V lost 6 bases and J lost 5 bases. In DNA, the CDR3 is TGTGCCAGCAGTGGACTAGCGCCTGGTGAGACCCAGTACTTC. Its protein is CASSGLAPGETQYF.

The chain employs TRBV7-9 and TRBJ1-4; TRBD1 is a possible D gene (5 bases). From germline, CDR1 is SEHNR and CDR2 FQNEAQ (reference sequence). This CDR3 region has 15 residues. V shed 1 base and J shed 3 bases, with 9 bases lying between them. CDR3 nucleotide sequence: TGTGCCAGCAGCTTAGTTGACAGACCTAATGAAAAACTGTTTTTT. This codes for CASSLVDRPNEKLFF.

This clone was observed once. The CDR3 DNA sequence: TGTGCCAGCTCGCAACAAGAGACCCAGTACTTC. Its translation is CASSQQETQYF. This chain links TRBV18 with TRBJ2-5; the D is unclear. V lost 6 bases to trimming and J lost 2 bases, with 4 bases between them. This CDR3 region has 11 residues. CDR1 and CDR2 (germline): KGHSH, LQKENI.

This chain joins TRBV10-1 and TRBJ2-5; D perhaps matches TRBD2 (5 bases). CDR3 length: 15 residues. The V gene lost 3 bases and the J gene lost 2 bases, with 13 bases spanning the gap. Germline V lookup: CDR1 WNHNN, CDR2 SYGVQD (reference sequence). The CDR3 sequence is CASSEMLTGQETQYF. The CDR3 nucleotides read TGCGCCAGCAGTGAAATGTTGACGGGACAAGAGACCCAGTACTTC.

The chain recombines TRBV4-1 with TRBJ1-1; the match to TRBD1 covers 7 bases. Germline CDR1 is MGHRA and CDR2 is YSYEKL. V was pared by 1 base and J by 1 base, with 15 bases of the junction left unmatched. CDR3 length equals 19 residues. The CDR3 spells CASSQVFRDSRKGNTEAFF. The CDR3 coding sequence is TGCGCCAGCAGCCAAGTTTTCCGGGACAGCCGAAAAGGGAACACTGAAGCTTTCTTT.

This clone was seen only a few times. The rearrangement uses TRBV11-3 and TRBJ1-1; perhaps TRBD1 as D (5 bases). V shed 5 bases and J shed 2 bases, with 12 bases lying between them. The CDR3 is made up of 14 amino acids. Germline assignment: CDR1 SGHNT and CDR2 YENEEA. The CDR3 is CASSVSGTNTEAFF. CDR3 bases: TGTGCCAGCAGCGTCTCAGGGACCAACACTGAAGCTTTCTTT.

This clone came up once. The rearrangement uses TRBV4-3 and TRBJ2-7; D possibly uses TRBD1 or TRBD2 (5 bases each). V shed 0 bases and J shed 2 bases, with 11 bases lying between them. The germline V gene has CDR1 LGHNA and CDR2 YSLEER. The CDR3 spans 15 residues. The CDR3 region has the DNA TGCGCCAGCAGCCAAGAGGGGCACGGGACCTACGAGCAGTACTTC. It codes for CASSQEGHGTYEQYF.

The chain recombines TRBV2 with TRBJ2-2, with 12 bases that match TRBD2. Germline loops: CDR1 SNHLY, CDR2 FYNNEI. V gave up 5 bases and J gave up 5 bases; unmatched junction bases: 12. CDR3 length: 18 residues. The CDR3 region has the DNA TGTGCCAGCAGTTTTCCTCCCTCTAGCGGGAGGGTTACCGGGGAGCTGTTTTTT. Protein: CASSFPPSSGRVTGELFF. Looking up the rest from reference TRBV2 and TRBJ2-2 gives the full variable domain: EPEVTQTPSHQVTQMGQEVILRCVPISNHLYFYWYRQILGQKVEFLVSFYNNEISEKSEIFDDQFSVERPDGSNFTLKIRSTKLEDSAMYFCASSFPPSSGRVTGELFFGEGSRLTVL.

This chain joins TRBV19 and TRBJ1-5; the D gene is possibly TRBD1 (6 bases). CDR1 and CDR2 (germline): LNHDA, SQIVND (reference sequence). The CDR3 extends over 15 amino acids. V gave up 3 bases and J gave up 5 bases, with 14 bases separating them. CDR3 residues: CASSIFHRVDQPQHF. CDR3 sequence (DNA): TGTGCCAGTAGTATTTTCCACAGGGTCGATCAGCCCCAGCATTTT.

V usage is TRBV15 and J usage is TRBJ2-3; the D gene is possibly TRBD2 (5 bases). Germline V CDR1 and CDR2: LNHNV, YYDKDF (reference sequence). This CDR3 region has 16 residues. With 1 base removed from V and 2 bases from J, the gap between germline ends came to 13 bases. In DNA form, the CDR3 reads TGTGCCACCAGCAGAGTCCGTACTAGGACCACAGATACGCAGTATTTT. This sequence encodes CATSRVRTRTTDTQYF.

The chain links TRBV14 to TRBJ2-1, with no clear D. With 3 bases removed from V and 14 bases from J, the gap between germline ends came to 14 bases. The germline V gene encodes CDR1 SGHDN and CDR2 FVKESK. The CDR3 contains 12 residues. CDR3 nucleotides: TGTGCCAGCAGCCAGTCCGGGCCGAAGGAGTTCTTC. As protein: CASSQSGPKEFF.

This rearrangement joins TRBV5-1 to TRBJ1-1, with a weak D call TRBD1 (6 bases). This CDR3 contains 15 residues. Trimming removed 3 bases at V and 6 bases at J, with 18 bases between. Germline V gene data show CDR1 as SGHRS and CDR2 as YFSETQ. The chain's CDR3 is CASSSGGGAAPEAFF. The CDR3 coding sequence is TGCGCCAGCAGCTCGGGTGGGGGGGCTGCCCCTGAAGCTTTCTTT.

DNA of the CDR3: TGTGCCAGCAGCTCCGCCGTGGGCGGAATGGCTGAAGCTTTCTTT. Protein: CASSSAVGGMAEAFF. This chain joins TRBV7-2 and TRBJ1-1; D gene uncertain. Trimming took 4 bases from V and 6 from J, leaving 18 bases between them. Germline CDR1 is SGHTA and CDR2 is FQGNSA. The CDR3 covers 15 residues.

This rearrangement joins TRBV10-2 to TRBJ2-5; D might be TRBD1 (6 bases). Between the trimmed V and J ends, which lost 6 bases and 13 bases, there was a span of 15 bases. Germline CDR1 and CDR2: WSHSY and SAAADI. The CDR3 spans 11 residues. CDR3 amino acids: CASRSTGQLYF. The CDR3, as DNA: TGCGCCAGCAGGTCGACAGGCCAGCTGTACTTC.

This clone was seen only a few times. The gene calls are TRBV5-6 and TRBJ1-4, with 8 bases matching TRBD1. J lost 7 bases, V lost 1 base, and 3 bases had no gene match. This CDR3 region has 14 residues. Germline V gene lookup returns CDR1 SGHDT and CDR2 YYEEEE. The CDR3 DNA follows: TGTGCCAGCAGCTTGTTGGGACAGGCTGAAAAACTGTTTTTT. It is translated as CASSLLGQAEKLFF.

This chain connects TRBV5-4 to TRBJ2-5; D is perhaps TRBD2 (6 bases). CDR1 and CDR2 (germline): SGHNT, YYREEE (reference sequence). This CDR3 has 16 residues. Trimming left V 0 bases short and J 5 bases short, with 17 bases between. DNA for the CDR3: TGTGCCAGCAGCTTGGGCCCCGGAACAGGAGGGGAGACCCAGTACTTC. It encodes CASSLGPGTGGETQYF.

This clone was seen more than once but under ten times. The chain links TRBV7-9 to TRBJ1-2; the D gene is possibly TRBD1 (5 bases). V was trimmed by 5 bases and J by 10 bases, leaving 14 bases between them. The CDR3 extends over 12 amino acids. Germline CDR1 SEHNR, CDR2 FQNEAQ (reference sequence). This chain's CDR3 is CASSAGLPNYTF. CDR3 DNA sequence: TGTGCCAGCAGCGCGGGACTTCCAAACTACACCTTC.

This chain joins TRBV15 and TRBJ1-4, with 7 bases aligning to TRBD1. CDR3 size: 15 residues. The V gene's germline CDR1 is LNHNV and CDR2 YYDKDF (reference sequence). The trim removed 5 bases at V and 4 bases at J, leaving 7 bases unmatched. CDR3: CATSRDRGFNEKLFF. In DNA form, the CDR3 reads TGTGCCACCAGCCGGGACAGAGGGTTTAATGAAAAACTGTTTTTT.

This chain links TRBV2 with TRBJ2-1; 10 bases match TRBD2. This CDR3 is built from 15 residues. Germline V gives CDR1 SNHLY, CDR2 FYNNEI. V lost 7 bases, J lost 4 bases, and 7 bases stayed unmatched. CDR3 coding DNA: TGTGCCAGCAACCTAGCGGGAGCACTTTACAATGAGCAGTTCTTC. This gives the protein CASNLAGALYNEQFF.

The rearrangement joins TRBV15 to TRBJ2-3; TRBD2 might be the D (7 bases). Looked up from germline, CDR1 is LNHNV and CDR2 is YYDKDF (reference sequence). CDR3 length equals 15 residues. V dropped 5 bases and J dropped 4 bases, with 16 bases sitting between them. CDR3 amino acids: CATSDRRESADTQYF. The DNA for the CDR3 is TGTGCCACCAGCGACAGGCGGGAGAGCGCAGATACGCAGTATTTT.

This chain joins TRBV7-6 and TRBJ2-7; D call uncertain. The CDR3 is 14 residues long. CDR1 and CDR2 (germline): SGHVS, FNYEAQ. Between the trimmed V and J ends, which lost 8 bases and 1 base, there was a span of 15 bases. The CDR3 loop is CASRPRALSYEQYF. Here the CDR3 DNA reads TGTGCCAGCCGACCTCGGGCCCTATCCTACGAGCAGTACTTC.

The chain employs TRBV5-4 and TRBJ2-5; TRBD1 is a possible D gene (5 bases). The V gene lost 7 bases and the J gene lost 1 base, with 8 bases spanning the gap. CDR1 SGHNT and CDR2 YYREEE come from the germline V gene (reference sequence). This CDR3 is 12 amino acids long. For the CDR3, the DNA is TGTGCCAGCCAGGGTAGCCAAGAGACCCAGTACTTC. Translation: CASQGSQETQYF.

V gene TRBV5-6 combines with J gene TRBJ1-4, with 7 bases matching TRBD1. With 2 bases clipped from V and 8 bases from J, the junction kept 6 bases outside the gene matches. The CDR3 totals 14 residues. CDR1 SGHDT and CDR2 YYEEEE come from the germline V gene. CDR3 region: CASSFSGTAEKLFF. CDR3 nucleotide sequence: TGTGCCAGCAGCTTTTCCGGGACAGCGGAAAAACTGTTTTTT.

The genes are TRBV19 and TRBJ1-5, with D unclear. There are 13 residues in the CDR3. Looked up from germline, CDR1 is LNHDA and CDR2 is SQIVND (reference sequence). The V end was cut by 3 bases, the J end by 7 bases, with 10 bases between. CDR3 sequence reads: CASSIEGWQPQHF. The CDR3 coding sequence is TGTGCCAGTAGTATCGAAGGGTGGCAGCCCCAGCATTTT.

The chain combines TRBV18 with TRBJ2-4; 11 bases line up with TRBD1. The CDR3 has 18 residues. The V gene end was trimmed by 3 bases and the J gene end by 8 bases; junction bases not matched to a gene: 15. Germline assignment: CDR1 KGHSH and CDR2 LQKENI. The CDR3 bases are TGTGCCAGCTCACCTGGACAGGGGGCTATCAAGTTTATTGACATTCAGTACTTC. This encodes CASSPGQGAIKFIDIQYF. The whole variable domain, remainder taken from reference TRBV18 and TRBJ2-4, is NAGVMQNPRHLVRRRGQEARLRCSPMKGHSHVYWYRQLPEEGLKFMVYLQKENIIDESGMPKERFSAEFPKEGPSILRIQQVVRGDSAAYFCASSPGQGAIKFIDIQYFGAGTRLSVL.